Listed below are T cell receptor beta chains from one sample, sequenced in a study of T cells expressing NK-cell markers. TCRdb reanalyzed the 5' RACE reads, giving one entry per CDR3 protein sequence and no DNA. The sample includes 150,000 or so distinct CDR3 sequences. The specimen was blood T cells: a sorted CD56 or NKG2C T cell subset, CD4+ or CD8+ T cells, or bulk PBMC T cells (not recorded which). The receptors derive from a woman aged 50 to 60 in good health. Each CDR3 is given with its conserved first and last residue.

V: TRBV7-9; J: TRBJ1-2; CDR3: CASLPTGLEDTF
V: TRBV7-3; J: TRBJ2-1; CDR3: CASSIRPNEQFF
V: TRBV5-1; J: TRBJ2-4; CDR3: CASSKIPGQRVSQAKNIQYF
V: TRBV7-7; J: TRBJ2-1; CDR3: CASSAGRWDEQFF
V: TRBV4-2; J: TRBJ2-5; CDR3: CASRGGGGVETQYF
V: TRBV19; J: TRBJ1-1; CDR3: CASSVTGTGATEAFF
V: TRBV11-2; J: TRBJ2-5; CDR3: CASSLDMPETQYF
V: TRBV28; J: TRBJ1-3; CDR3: CASSLTESSGNTIYF
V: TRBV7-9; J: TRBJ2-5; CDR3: CASSHSLGQGTQYF
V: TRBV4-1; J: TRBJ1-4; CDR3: CASSQGPGSNEKLFF
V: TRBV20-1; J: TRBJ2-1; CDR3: CSATAGRYNEQFF
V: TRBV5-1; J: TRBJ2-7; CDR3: CASSSGPGSYEQYF
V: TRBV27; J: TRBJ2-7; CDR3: CASSPGGGGIYEQYF
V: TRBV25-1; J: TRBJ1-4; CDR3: CASSEGGDEKLFF
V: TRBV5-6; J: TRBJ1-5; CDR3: CASSSSTGPQPQHF
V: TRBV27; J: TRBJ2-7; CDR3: CASSFAGAHFYEQYF
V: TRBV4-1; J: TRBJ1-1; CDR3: CASSSLEEETEAFF
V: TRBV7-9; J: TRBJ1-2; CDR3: CASSPSRNYGYTF
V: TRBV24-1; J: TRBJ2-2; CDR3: CATSDLGQTGELFF
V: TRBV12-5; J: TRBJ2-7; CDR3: CASGLPPYEQYF
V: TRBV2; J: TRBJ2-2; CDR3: CASSEAPGGSAVTGELFF
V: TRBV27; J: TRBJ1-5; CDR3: CASSAGLPNQPQHF
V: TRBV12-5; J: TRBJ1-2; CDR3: CASGLEGDGYTF
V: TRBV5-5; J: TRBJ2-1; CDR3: CASVWRADEQFF
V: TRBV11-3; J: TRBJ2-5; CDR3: CASRAGGVSETQYF
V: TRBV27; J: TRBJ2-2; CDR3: CASSSPPLGTGELFF
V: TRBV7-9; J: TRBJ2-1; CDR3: CASRSAGTLDRQFF
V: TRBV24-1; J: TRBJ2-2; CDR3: CATTQGANTGELFF
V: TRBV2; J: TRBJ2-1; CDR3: CASSEAVLSGRVDEQFF
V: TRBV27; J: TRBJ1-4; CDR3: CASSPISLGQSSNEKLFF
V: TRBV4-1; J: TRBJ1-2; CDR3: CASSESFGQGDGYTF
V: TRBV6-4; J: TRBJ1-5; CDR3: CASSEGGSSNQPQHF
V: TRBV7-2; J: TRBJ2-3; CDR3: CASRPRDRRSTDTQYF
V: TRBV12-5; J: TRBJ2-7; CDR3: CASAPGTGGYEQYF
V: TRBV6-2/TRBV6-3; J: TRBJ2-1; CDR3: CASSWSMELAGSYNEQFF
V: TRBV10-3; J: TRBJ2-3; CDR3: CAIAGNLATTDTQYF
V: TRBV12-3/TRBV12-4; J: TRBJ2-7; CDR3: CASSLEAGGPSEQYF
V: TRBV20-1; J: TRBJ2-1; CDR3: CSARELLAVLSSYNEQFF
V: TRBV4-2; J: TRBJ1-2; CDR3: CASSPTTGTAYGYTF
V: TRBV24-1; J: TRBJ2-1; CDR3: CATSVSGTRNNEQFF
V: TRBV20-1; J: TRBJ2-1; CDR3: CSARDLGLSSASYNEQFF
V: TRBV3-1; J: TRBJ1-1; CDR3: CASSPGANTEAFF
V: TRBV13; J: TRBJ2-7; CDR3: CASSLGSSAYEQYF
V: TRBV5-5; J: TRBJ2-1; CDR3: CASSLGQLRDEQFF
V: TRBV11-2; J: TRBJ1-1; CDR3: CASSFTRTGADTEAFF
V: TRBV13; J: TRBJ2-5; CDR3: CASSGGTDPQETQYF
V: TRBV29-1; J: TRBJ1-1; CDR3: CSVGGGGRMNTEAFF
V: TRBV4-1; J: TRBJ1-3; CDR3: CASLGTPGNTIYF
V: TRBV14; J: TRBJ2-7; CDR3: CASSWRAYEQYF
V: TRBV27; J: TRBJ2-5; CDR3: CASSPAPGYQETQYF
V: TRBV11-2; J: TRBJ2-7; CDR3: CASSLASSGRGEQYF
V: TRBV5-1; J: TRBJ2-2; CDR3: CASSTWVSGTGELFF
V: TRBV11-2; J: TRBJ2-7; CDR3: CASSGTYEQYF